The 4 T cell receptor beta chains reported below all come from one sample, sequenced in a study of cytomegalovirus exposure and HLA in healthy donors. PCR employed 60 Vbeta and 13 Jbeta primers. The repertoire was sequenced with immunoSEQ multiplex PCR; TCRdb's copy has only in-frame clones and lacks some. The sample has 310,000 or so clones; approximately 90% are singletons. Sequenced sample: PBMCs. These receptors were collected from a woman under 30 in good health and CMV-seronegative.

This chain uses TRBV11-3 with TRBJ2-3; TRBD1 might be the D (6 bases). Deletions cut 7 bases from V and 3 bases from J, with 14 bases between. Germline V gene data show CDR1 as SGHNT and CDR2 as YENEEA. The CDR3 is 14 residues long. In DNA form, the CDR3 reads TGTGCCAGCACCGAATCCCAGGGGACAGATACGCAGTATTTT. It translates to CASTESQGTDTQYF.

This chain links TRBV7-6 with TRBJ2-3, with TRBD2 matching over 12 bases. There are 17 residues in the CDR3. Germline V gene lookup returns CDR1 SGHVS and CDR2 FNYEAQ. V shed 4 bases, J shed 8 bases, and the junction held 13 bases outside the gene matches. As DNA, the CDR3 is TGTGCCAGCAGCTACGAACTAGCGGGGGGAATACTGGGTACGCAGTATTTT. It yields the protein CASSYELAGGILGTQYF.

The chain recombines TRBV13 with TRBJ1-1, with 7 bases lining up with TRBD1. The CDR3 contains 14 residues. J gave up 1 base and V 5 bases, and 4 bases lay outside the gene matches. Germline CDR1 is PRHDT and CDR2 is FYEKMQ (reference sequence). The CDR3 region has the DNA TGTGCCAGCAGCGAGGGGGCACCGAACACTGAAGCTTTCTTT. This sequence encodes CASSEGAPNTEAFF.

This chain joins TRBV7-9 and TRBJ2-7; D perhaps matches TRBD2 (6 bases). The CDR3 runs to 13 residues. Germline CDR1 SEHNR, CDR2 FQNEAQ (reference sequence). Trimming stripped 9 bases from V and 2 bases from J, with 14 bases between. The CDR3 bases are TGTGCCAGTGTGGGGGGAAACACCTACGAGCAGTACTTC. Its translation is CASVGGNTYEQYF.